This is a list of T cell receptor beta chains from one sample in a study of CD8 T cells in ankylosing spondylitis. TCRdb processed the 5' RACE reads anew with MiXCR; each CDR3 protein has one entry. The table records over 30,000 distinct CDR3 sequences, under 15% of them present only once. Sequenced input: synovial fluid, either unsorted or a sorted T cell fraction (not recorded which). These receptors all come from a male donor with ankylosing spondylitis. The CDR3 runs from the conserved cysteine through the conserved F or W. The D gene is left open where the match is weak. Size is stated for part of the rows, as once, few or many counts, or as a class when the clone is expanded.

>TRBJ2-5|-|TRBV10-3|-
TGTGCCATCAGTGAGGGGGCGGAGCAAGAGACCCAGTACTTC
CAISEGAEQETQYF
>TRBJ2-2|TRBD2|TRBV7-3|few
TGTGCCAGCAGCTTAATCGGACTAGCCGGCGGGGAGCTGTTTTTT
CASSLIGLAGGELFF
>TRBJ2-5|TRBD2|TRBV7-9|medium-sized
TGTGCCAGCAGCTTAGTCCTAGCGGGAGGAGAGACCCAGTACTTC
CASSLVLAGGETQYF
>TRBJ2-3|TRBD2|TRBV11-2|-
TGTGCCAGCAGCTTAGAGACTAGCGGGCGAAGGGGGACAGATACGCAGTATTTT
CASSLETSGRRGTDTQYF
>TRBJ2-7|-|TRBV5-1|-
TGCGCCAGCAGCCTGGGTCTGACCTTTTACGAGCAGTACTTC
CASSLGLTFYEQYF
>TRBJ2-7|-|TRBV7-9|few
TGTGCCAGCAGCTTAGGGGCCCCCGGCCCCTACGAGCAGTACTTC
CASSLGAPGPYEQYF
>TRBJ2-3|-|TRBV12-5|-
TGTGCTAGTGGTTTGGCAACACATACAGATACGCAGTATTTT
CASGLATHTDTQYF
>TRBJ1-6|TRBD1|TRBV11-2|many
TGTGCCAGCAGCTTAGACCAACGGACAGGGGCAGGATCACCCCTCCACTTT
CASSLDQRTGAGSPLHF
>TRBJ1-4|-|TRBV4-3|-
TGCGCCAGCAGCCAAGATGAGGATTGGAATGAAAAACTGTTTTTT
CASSQDEDWNEKLFF
>TRBJ2-3|-|TRBV4-3|many
TGCGCCAGCAGCGGACTCCTCACAGATACGCAGTATTTT
CASSGLLTDTQYF
>TRBJ2-6|-|TRBV6-4|few
TGTGCCAGCAGTGACAGGACGTCCGGGGCCAACGTCCTGACTTTC
CASSDRTSGANVLTF
>TRBJ1-1|TRBD1|TRBV7-9|few
TGTGCCAGCAGAAAGGACAGGGCACATCTTGAAGCTTTCTTT
CASRKDRAHLEAFF
>TRBJ2-7|-|TRBV24-1|-
TGTGCCACCAGTACCCCCGGGGCTCCCTTCGAGCAGTACTTC
CATSTPGAPFEQYF
>TRBJ2-7|TRBD1|TRBV5-1|many
TGCGCCAGCAGCTTGGGAGGGACAGGGTCCTACGAGCAGTACTTC
CASSLGGTGSYEQYF
>TRBJ2-1|TRBD2|TRBV11-2|many
TGTGCCAGCAGCTTAGCCTCCACTAGCGGGAGGGAGTTCTTC
CASSLASTSGREFF
>TRBJ1-2|-|TRBV12-3/TRBV12-4|many
TGTGCCAGCAGCCTGAAGACAGGCTTCTATAACTATGGCTACACCTTC
CASSLKTGFYNYGYTF
>TRBJ2-5|-|TRBV28|few
TGTGCCAGCAGCCCCCTTTGGGGTTTACTACACTTATGGGCTCAAGAGACCCAGTACTTC
CASSPLWGLLHLWAQETQYF
>TRBJ1-3|-|TRBV28|many
TGTGCCAGCAGTTTACAGGGGACTGGAAACACCATATATTTT
CASSLQGTGNTIYF
>TRBJ2-3|-|TRBV4-3|many
TGCGCCAGCAGCCAAGATGGTCCAGGGGAAGCAGATACGCAGTATTTT
CASSQDGPGEADTQYF
>TRBJ2-3|-|TRBV7-9|few
TGTGCCAGCAGCTTGGAGGGCCCAGATACGCAGTATTTT
CASSLEGPDTQYF
>TRBJ1-2|-|TRBV3-1|many
TGTGCCAGCAGCCAGAGACCCAGCTCCTATGGCTACACCTTC
CASSQRPSSYGYTF
>TRBJ1-3|TRBD1|TRBV5-4|few
TGTGCCAGCAGCTTCTCCACCCGACAGGGGCGACTTTTACCTGGAAACACCATATATTTT
CASSFSTRQGRLLPGNTIYF
>TRBJ2-5|-|TRBV21-1|many
TGTGCCAGCAGCAAAGGGGGGGCGTCCACCAGGGAGACCCAGTACTTC
CASSKGGASTRETQYF
>TRBJ2-4|-|TRBV20-1|few
TGCAGTGCTAGATGGAGAGGGGTTTTCCAAAACATTCAGTACTTC
CSARWRGVFQNIQYF
>TRBJ2-7|-|TRBV5-4|many
TGTGCCAGCAGGCTCTCCCAGGGCCCCTACGAGCAGTACTTC
CASRLSQGPYEQYF
>TRBJ1-5|-|TRBV4-3|few
TGCGCCAGCAGCCAAGATTTGGGACGGAAGAATCAGCCCCAGCATTTT
CASSQDLGRKNQPQHF
>TRBJ2-3|-|TRBV9|-
TGTGCCAGCAGCGTAGAACCCGGATCTTTCACAGATACGCAGTATTTT
CASSVEPGSFTDTQYF
>TRBJ2-1|TRBD1|TRBV11-2|few
TGTGCCAGCAGCCCATTGGACAGGGTAGGTGATGAGCAGTTCTTC
CASSPLDRVGDEQFF
>TRBJ2-1|-|TRBV29-1|few
TGCAGCGTTGAACTTCTCATTTCCCATGAGCAGTTCTTC
CSVELLISHEQFF
>TRBJ2-7|TRBD2|TRBV27|few
TGTGCCAGCAGTTTCGCTACTAGCGACGAGCAGTACTTC
CASSFATSDEQYF